This T cell receptor beta chain was recorded in a study of blood T cells in healthy people across ages. The overall study: Template switching captured about one barcoded beta molecule per two T cells.

Study results and caveats: Across the age range, TCR beta diversity per million T cells fell in a roughly linear way. Long-lived donors carried more naive CD4+ cells and greater diversity than aged donors.

Each sample used at least 6.5 million PBMCs. With a J-beta primer mix and a sample-barcoded 5' primer, a second PCR ran roughly 6 to 11 cycles. MiXCR was run by TCRdb on the 5' RACE reads, yielding one entry per CDR3 protein. The sample shows 1.5 million to 2 million distinct CDR3 sequences, 28% of them seen only once. Regarding this clonotype: Its antigen remains unidentified.

V was trimmed by 5 bases and J by 7 bases, leaving 18 bases between them. Germline V gives CDR1 DFQATT, CDR2 SNEGSKA (reference sequence). This CDR3 region has 14 residues. This rearrangement joins TRBV20-1 to TRBJ2-1; D is possibly TRBD2 (5 bases). Input material: blood. This clonotype originated in a woman under 40 in good health. The CDR3 spells CSAPRSSSRNEQFF. CDR3 bases: TGCAGTGCTCCACGGTCCTCTAGCAGGAATGAGCAGTTCTTC.